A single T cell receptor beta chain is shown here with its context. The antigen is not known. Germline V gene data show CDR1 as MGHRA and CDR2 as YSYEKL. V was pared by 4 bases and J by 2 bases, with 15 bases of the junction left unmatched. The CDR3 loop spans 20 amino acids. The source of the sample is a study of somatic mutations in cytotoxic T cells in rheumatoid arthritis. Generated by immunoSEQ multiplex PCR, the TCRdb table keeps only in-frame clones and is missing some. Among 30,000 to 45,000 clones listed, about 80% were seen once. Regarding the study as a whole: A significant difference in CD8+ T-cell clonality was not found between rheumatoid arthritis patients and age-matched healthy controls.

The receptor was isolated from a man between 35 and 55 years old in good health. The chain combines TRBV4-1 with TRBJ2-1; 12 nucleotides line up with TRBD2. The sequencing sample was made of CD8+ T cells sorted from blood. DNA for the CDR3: TGCGCCAGCAGCCGGGACCGGCCTAGCGGGAGGGCCTTAACCTACAATGAGCAGTTCTTC. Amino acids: CASSRDRPSGRALTYNEQFF.